These 17 T cell receptor delta chains came from one sample sequenced in a study of γδ T cells in repeated Plasmodium falciparum infection listed by TCRdb under 2021. The method was multiplex PCR. Sequencer: Illumina MiSeq. Identical DNA sequences were merged into single rows after TCRdb reprocessed the public reads with CATT. This sample comprises more than 70,000 delta-chain clones, approximately 0.96% of them detected only once. 9% to 10% of the sample is in the top ten clones. Vgamma9/Vdelta2+ and Vdelta2-negative gammadelta T cell populations were flow-sorted from peripheral blood mononuclear cells for bulk TCR repertoire analysis. The sequencing sample was made of gamma-delta T cells from blood. The origin of the receptors is a pool of human donors (malaria-infected and uninfected, not separated).

Regarding this clone: The TCRdb protein comes from a much larger clone and disagrees with this DNA's translation at residue 5, likely due to a read error; the protein given here is derived from the DNA. The chain couples TRDV1 to TRDJ1, with D uncertain. The CDR3 length is 12 residues. V was cut by 6 bases and J by 0 bases, with 5 bases left in between. Per the germline V gene, CDR1 is TSWWSYY and CDR2 is QGS. The DNA for the CDR3 is TGTGCTCTTGGTAGGGACACCGATAAACTCATCTTT. It specifies CALGRDTDKLIF.

The genes are TRDV2 and TRDJ1; 12 bases are a match to TRDD3. No J gene was available from TCRdb, and it was assigned here by a germline match of the DNA. Germline CDR1 reads GEAIGNYY; CDR2 reads EKD. J gave up 1 base and V 0 bases, and 23 bases lay outside the gene matches. This CDR3 region has 23 residues. As DNA, the CDR3 is TGTGCCTGTGACACCGTACTGGGGGATACACCCCCCAAATCGCCCGAAATCACCGATAAACTCATCTTT. Amino acids: CACDTVLGDTPPKSPEITDKLIF.

On this clone: This likely stems from a read error, as it lies one base from a far larger clone. Different DNA sequences within this sample yield the same CDR3. The rearrangement uses TRDV2 and TRDJ1; possible D gene TRDD3, 6 bases. No J gene was available from TCRdb, and it was assigned here by a germline match of the DNA. Deletions cut 4 bases from V and 3 bases from J, with 20 bases between. Germline V gene sequence: CDR1 GEAIGNYY, CDR2 EKD. The CDR3 sequence is 16 residues long. For the CDR3, the DNA is TGTGCCTGTGATACCGGAATAAGGGGGAACTCCGATAAACTCATCTTT. This sequence encodes CACDTGIRGNSDKLIF.

This clone was recorded a few times. A read error is the likely source, as a far larger clone sits one nucleotide away. The sample carries other DNA sequences with the same CDR3. The chain has TRDV2 and TRDJ3, with 12 nucleotides matching TRDD3. The J gene, missing from TCRdb, was assigned here through DNA to germline matching. The CDR3 loop spans 19 amino acids. CDR1 and CDR2 from the germline V gene are GEAIGNYY and EKD. The CDR3 nucleotides are TGTGCCTGTGACTGGGTACTGGGGGATACCACCTGGGACACTCGACAGATGTTTTTC. Protein sequence: CACDWVLGDTTWDTRQMFF.

Notes on this clone: TCRdb's entry gives the protein of a much larger clone, which mismatches this DNA's translation at residue 11, likely from a read error; the protein reported here is translated from the DNA. The CDR3 reads CALGELLVVQRKLIF. CDR3 nucleotides: TGTGCTCTTGGGGAACTCCTAGTAGTCCAGAGAAAACTCATCTTT. This chain uses TRDV1 with TRDJ1, with no clear D. Germline V gene data show CDR1 as TSWWSYY and CDR2 as QGS. Trimming left V 0 bases short and J 8 bases short, with 16 bases between. The CDR3 covers 15 residues.

This clone has just a few counts. Since a far larger clone is one base different, this is likely a read error. In the same sample, other DNA sequences code for this CDR3. The chain is built from TRDV1 and TRDJ1; 11 positions agree with TRDD3. Matching the DNA to germline supplied the J gene, which TCRdb does not give. This CDR3 is 18 amino acids long. Germline CDR1 and CDR2: TSWWSYY and QGS. Here the CDR3 DNA reads TGTGCTCTTGGGCGCCCGGAATCTGGGGGATACAGCACCGACAAACTCATCTTT. Protein sequence: CALGRPESGGYSTDKLIF.

V and J are TRDV1 and TRDJ1, with 12 bases matching TRDD3. The J gene comes from matching the DNA to germline here; TCRdb lacks it. The CDR3 has 17 amino acids. Per germline, CDR1 TSWWSYY and CDR2 QGS. The trim removed 3 bases at V and 7 bases at J, leaving 12 bases unmatched. This chain's CDR3 is CALGDYSFWGIRPKLIF. The CDR3 region has the DNA TGTGCTCTTGGGGATTATTCCTTCTGGGGGATACGCCCTAAACTCATCTTT.

As regards this clone: Since a far larger clone is one base different, this is likely a read error. The sample carries other DNA sequences with the same CDR3. This chain joins TRDV1 and TRDJ4; 11 bases are shared with TRDD3. TCRdb records no J gene; here it was assigned by comparing the DNA to germline. Losses at the gene ends were 3 bases for V and 2 bases for J; bases not matched to a gene: 44. In germline, CDR1 is TSWWSYY, CDR2 QGS. The CDR3 is 28 residues long. This CDR3 reads CALGDTLRGLPVPGWGIRRDSPERPLIF. The CDR3 DNA reads TGTGCTCTTGGGGACACTTTGAGGGGCCTTCCCGTACCTGGATGGGGGATACGCCGAGATTCCCCCGAGAGACCCCTGATCTTT.

This clone was counted many times. The same CDR3 arises from other DNA sequences in this sample as well. This sequence joins TRDV1 and TRDJ1; 11 nucleotides match TRDD3. The length of the CDR3 is 19 residues. CDR1 and CDR2 from the germline V gene are TSWWSYY and QGS. The J segment lost 3 bases and the V segment lost 0 bases, leaving 12 bases of the junction unmatched. The CDR3 nucleotides are TGTGCTCTTGGGGAACTAACCGTTCCTGGGGGATACTTTCCCGATAAACTCATCTTT. Its translation is CALGELTVPGGYFPDKLIF.

Notes on this clone: The mismatch at residue 8 between this DNA's translation and the TCRdb protein of a much larger clone likely reflects a read error; the protein shown is translated from the DNA. The chain is built from TRDV2 and TRDJ1; 9 nucleotides line up with TRDD3. Germline matching of the DNA provided the J gene here, since TCRdb leaves it blank. The V gene's germline CDR1 is GEAIGNYY and CDR2 EKD. The CDR3 loop spans 18 amino acids. After removal of 0 bases from V and 0 bases from J, the junction contained 10 bases not matched to a gene. CDR3 DNA sequence: TGTGCCTGTGACACCGTAATGACGGGGGATACAAACACCGATAAACTCATCTTT. Translated, it gives CACDTVMTGDTNTDKLIF.

On this clone itself: This DNA's translation and the protein TCRdb lists, from a much larger clone, do not match at residue 7, likely due to a read error; the protein shown is translated from the DNA. J is TRDJ1 and V is TRDV2; TRDD3 matches 8 bases. J was trimmed by 0 bases and V by 2 bases; bases with no gene match: 16. This CDR3 region has 19 residues. Germline V gene sequence: CDR1 GEAIGNYY, CDR2 EKD. This CDR3 is CACDILASVLGADTDKLIF. For the CDR3, the DNA is TGTGCCTGTGACATCCTCGCTTCCGTACTGGGGGCCGACACCGATAAACTCATCTTT.

This clone showed up many times. A far more abundant clone sits one base away, making this likely a read error. This chain links TRDV3 with TRDJ1, with D unclear. This CDR3 has 10 amino acids. The germline gives CDR1 TVYSNPD, CDR2 GDNSRS (reference sequence). V was pared by 2 bases and J by 7 bases, with 8 bases between. The chain's CDR3 is CAFRVSKLIF. The CDR3 bases are TGTGCCTTTCGAGTGAGTAAACTCATCTTT. Supplemented by reference TRDV3 and TRDJ1, the full variable domain reads CDKVTQSSPDQTVASGSEVVLLCTYDTVYSNPDLFWYRIRPDYSFQFVFYGDNSRSEGADFTQGRFSVKHILTQKAFHLVISPVRTEDSATYYCAFRVSKLIFGKGTRVTVEP.

This clone was seen a few times. A read error is the likely source, as a far larger clone sits one nucleotide away. Distinct nucleotide sequences in the sample also encode this CDR3. This chain links TRDV2 with TRDJ1, with 12 positions matching TRDD3. Unmatched junction bases numbered 10, after V lost 0 bases and J lost 0 bases. Germline V lookup: CDR1 GEAIGNYY, CDR2 EKD. The length of the CDR3 is 19 residues. The CDR3 DNA reads TGTGCCTGTGACACCGTGGCGCTGGGGGATACGCATCACACCGATAAACTCATCTTT. This gives the protein CACDTVALGDTHHTDKLIF.

This clone was counted many times. The rearrangement links TRDV1 to TRDJ1; D not certain. Trimming cost V 4 bases and J 8 bases, with 8 bases left between them. Germline loops: CDR1 TSWWSYY, CDR2 QGS. The CDR3 contains 11 residues. CDR3 DNA: TGTGCTCTTGGGGCCCTGAAGAAACTCATCTTT. It translates to CALGALKKLIF.

Only a few counts were recorded for this clone. TCRdb pairs this DNA with a much larger clone's protein that differs at residues 13 and 15, likely a read error; the protein shown was translated from the DNA. This sequence joins TRDV2 and TRDJ1; 12 bases line up with TRDD3. TCRdb gives no J gene; it was assigned here by matching the DNA to germline. The V segment lost 3 bases and the J segment 8 bases; nucleotides outside the gene matches: 12. The length of the CDR3 is 16 residues. CDR1 GEAIGNYY and CDR2 EKD come from the germline V gene. The CDR3 bases are TGTGCCTGTGACGTACTGGGGGATACTTTGACAGCAAAACTCATCTTT. Its translation is CACDVLGDTLTAKLIF.

About this clone: TCRdb assigns this DNA the protein of a much larger clone, which departs from its translation at residue 6; this likely reflects a read error, and the protein shown comes from translating the DNA. This chain links TRDV1 with TRDJ1; D gene unclear. Here the J gene was assigned by germline matching of the DNA, as TCRdb has none. Germline CDR1 TSWWSYY, CDR2 QGS. This CDR3 comprises 18 residues. Trimming shortened V by 2 bases and J by 3 bases, and 22 bases separated the two germline ends. CDR3 amino acids: CALGEWFFEYESSDKLIF. The DNA for the CDR3 is TGTGCTCTTGGGGAATGGTTCTTCGAGTACGAGTCCTCCGATAAACTCATCTTT.

This clone was seen a few times. TCRdb's protein, taken from a much larger clone, differs from this DNA's translation at residue 11, likely owing to a read error; the protein displayed comes from the DNA. The J gene is TRDJ1, the V gene TRDV1, with a weak D call TRDD2 (5 bases). TCRdb is silent on the J gene; assignment here came from matching the DNA to germline. The V gene lost 6 bases and the J gene lost 0 bases, with 32 bases spanning the gap. Germline CDR1 is TSWWSYY and CDR2 is QGS. This CDR3 spans 21 amino acids. CDR3 sequence reads: CALGPRRSRVNPTSYTDKLIF. CDR3 DNA: TGTGCTCTTGGTCCTAGGAGGTCCCGGGTCAACCCGACCTCGTACACCGATAAACTCATCTTT.